These 8 T cell receptor beta chains share one sample of origin, sequenced in a study of blood T cell repertoires in COVID-19. Sequencing used immunoSEQ multiplex PCR; TCRdb keeps in-frame clones, though not all of them. The sample yields about 28,000 clones, roughly 85% seen once. The sample was peripheral blood. The receptors here all came from a human donor in a cohort sampled during active COVID-19.

The V and J genes are TRBV2 and TRBJ2-7; D may be TRBD2 (7 bases). CDR3 length: 14 residues. V was shortened by 3 bases and J by 6 bases, with 15 bases between the two germline ends. From germline, CDR1 is SNHLY and CDR2 FYNNEI. In DNA, the CDR3 is TGTGCCAGCAGTGACCTAGGGGGGGCGGCCGAGCAGTACTTC. This encodes CASSDLGGAAEQYF.

This clone was recorded only once. The V gene is TRBV5-1, the J gene TRBJ2-7; the D is unclear. Germline CDR1 reads SGHRS; CDR2 reads YFSETQ. This CDR3 is built from 16 residues. The V and J ends lost 4 bases and 9 bases respectively, with 26 bases between them. CDR3 in DNA: TGCGCCAGCAGCCTCATGACTGGCGTCCTGAGTACCTGGCAGTACTTC. Its protein is CASSLMTGVLSTWQYF.

V is TRBV12-5 and J is TRBJ2-4; perhaps TRBD1 as D (6 bases). The CDR3 contains 20 residues. V was cut by 1 base and J by 0 bases, with 22 bases left in between. Germline V gene lookup returns CDR1 LGHNT and CDR2 FRNRAP. CDR3 region: CASGLDHDKGTLLAKNIQYF. The CDR3 coding sequence is TGTGCTAGTGGTTTGGACCACGACAAGGGGACACTGCTAGCCAAAAACATTCAGTACTTC.

This clone was detected once. The rearrangement links TRBV7-2 to TRBJ2-3; D is perhaps TRBD1 (6 bases). V lost 5 bases, J lost 0 bases, and 9 bases lay in between. The CDR3 totals 14 residues. Germline CDR1 and CDR2: SGHTA and FQGNSA. CDR3 nucleotides: TGTGCCAGCAGCCCCGACAGGAGCACAGATACGCAGTATTTT. This codes for CASSPDRSTDTQYF.

The J gene is TRBJ1-1, the V gene TRBV11-3; D gene unclear. In germline, CDR1 is SGHNT, CDR2 YENEEA. This CDR3 contains 15 residues. V lost 5 bases and J lost 0, with 13 bases in between. Here the CDR3 DNA reads TGTGCCAGCAGCCCAGGTGGTTCGATGAACACTGAAGCTTTCTTT. It is translated as CASSPGGSMNTEAFF. Looking up the rest from reference TRBV11-3 and TRBJ1-1 gives the full variable domain: EAGVVQSPRYKIIEKKQPVAFWCNPISGHNTLYWYLQNLGQGPELLIRYENEEAVDDSQLPKDRFSAERLKGVDSTLKIQPAELGDSAVYLCASSPGGSMNTEAFFGQGTRLTVV.

The V and J genes are TRBV6-6 and TRBJ2-5, with 8 positions matching TRBD1. CDR3 length equals 14 residues. Trimming took 5 bases from V and 3 from J; bases not matched to a gene: 5. CDR1 and CDR2 (germline): MNHNY, SVGAGI (reference sequence). For the CDR3, the DNA is TGTGCCAGCAGTACTTGGACAGGGAAAGAGACCCAGTACTTC. This encodes CASSTWTGKETQYF.

CDR3 residues: CASSHTGQSYEQYF. In DNA form, the CDR3 reads TGTGCCAGCAGTCATACGGGACAGTCCTACGAGCAGTACTTC. The V and J genes are TRBV28 and TRBJ2-7; 7 bases fit TRBD1. This CDR3 region has 14 residues. Losses at the gene ends were 5 bases for V and 1 base for J; bases not matched to a gene: 5. CDR1 and CDR2 from the germline V gene are MDHEN and SYDVKM.

The chain carries TRBV12-5 and TRBJ2-3, with D perhaps TRBD1 (5 bases). This CDR3 region has 17 residues. The V end was cut by 0 bases, the J end by 2 bases, with 15 bases between. CDR1 LGHNT and CDR2 FRNRAP come from the germline V gene. CDR3 amino acids: CASGLVKDDRSTDTQYF. The CDR3 DNA follows: TGTGCTAGTGGTTTGGTTAAGGACGACAGATCCACAGATACGCAGTATTTT.